Described below is a single T cell receptor (beta chain) sequence and its context. Some clones are missing from TCRdb's copy, which holds only in-frame ones; the method was immunoSEQ multiplex PCR. The data hold 110,000 or so clones, with just under 90% observed a single time. The sample belongs to a study of blood T cell repertoires in COVID-19. Study-wide context: Samples of COVID-19 (acute and convalescent) were obtained from the United States, Italy and Spain.

The source of this sequence is a woman in her forties or fifties with acute or convalescent COVID-19. Specimen: peripheral blood.

CDR3 sequence: CASSILGGETQYF. CDR3 bases: TGTGCCAGCAGTATCCTAGGAGGAGAGACCCAGTACTTC. The V and J genes are TRBV6-2 or TRBV6-3 and TRBJ2-5, with D tentatively TRBD2 (5 bases). The CDR3 is 13 amino acids. Germline loops: CDR1 MNHEY, CDR2 SVGEGT. Trimming pared 5 bases from V and 4 bases from J, leaving 11 bases between.